This T cell receptor (beta chain) is from a study of somatic mutations in cytotoxic T cells in rheumatoid arthritis. Trimming took 3 bases from V and 1 from J, leaving 6 bases between them. This CDR3 comprises 13 residues. Germline loops: CDR1 MDHEN, CDR2 SYDVKM. Here immunoSEQ multiplex PCR was the method, and the copy in TCRdb shows in-frame clones only, minus some. The profile covers about 14,000 clones, with around 77% appearing a single time and about a sixth taken by the ten largest. Findings and caveats of the study: For patients with rheumatoid arthritis, CD8+ clonality went up with age, while healthy controls showed no such change.

As to this clone: What it binds is unknown.

The source material was CD8+ T cells sorted from blood. This chain uses TRBV28 with TRBJ2-5; no firm D call. This sequence originates from an adult with rheumatoid arthritis. The CDR3 DNA is TGTGCCAGCAGTTTGGTAGGCCAAGAGACCCAGTACTTC. Residues: CASSLVGQETQYF.